This T cell receptor beta chain was sequenced during a study of CD8+ T cells in alopecia areata. Sequencing relied on a cDNA template that was reverse transcribed from extracted RNA. The repertoire was sequenced with immunoSEQ multiplex PCR; TCRdb's copy has only in-frame clones and lacks some. The table has about 30,000 clones, about three fifths seen once. This CDR3 has 16 residues. Germline V gives CDR1 MDHEN, CDR2 SYDVKM. V dropped 3 bases and J dropped 5; count of bases not matched to a gene: 11. The sample was NKG2D-high CD8+ T cells sorted from blood. The genes are TRBV28 and TRBJ2-5, with TRBD1 matching 8 bases. This TCR derives from a human donor with alopecia areata. The CDR3 nucleotides read TGTGCCAGCAGTTTGTTCAGGGGGCAAGGGAGGGAGACCCAGTACTTC. Protein product: CASSLFRGQGRETQYF.